The 24 T cell receptor beta chains below all came from one sample that was sequenced in a study of Tregs in tolerant kidney transplant recipients. Measured with immunoSEQ multiplex PCR; TCRdb has only the in-frame clones, and not every one. The sample shows 65,000 to 85,000 clones, over 75% of them seen only once. The nonmyeloablative bone marrow transplants came from related graft donors, with transient mixed chimerism. Sample: CD4+ T cells from blood (PBMCs), taken 24 months after the transplant. The receptors derive from a human patient who received a combined kidney and bone marrow transplant. The T cells may come from the graft donor.

This rearrangement joins TRBV5-4 to TRBJ1-4; 7 nucleotides align to TRBD1. V lost 0 bases to trimming and J lost 4 bases; unmatched junction nucleotides: 0. The CDR3 sequence is 14 residues long. CDR1 SGHNT and CDR2 YYREEE come from the germline V gene (reference sequence). CDR3 sequence (DNA): TGTGCCAGCAGCTTGGACAGGGGTAATGAAAAACTGTTTTTT. Translation: CASSLDRGNEKLFF.

This sequence joins TRBV5-4 and TRBJ1-2; TRBD1 might be the D (6 bases). The CDR3 consists of 15 residues. Trimming removed 3 bases from V and 5 bases from J, with 17 bases in between. Germline loops: CDR1 SGHNT, CDR2 YYREEE (reference sequence). This chain's CDR3 is CASSSYGGALYGYTF. The CDR3 DNA reads as TGTGCCAGCAGCTCATACGGGGGGGCGCTTTATGGCTACACCTTC.

This clone showed up just once. The rearrangement uses TRBV5-1 and TRBJ2-7; 9 bases are a match to TRBD1. This CDR3 contains 15 residues. Per the germline V gene, CDR1 is SGHRS and CDR2 is YFSETQ. V dropped 3 bases and J dropped 3; count of bases not matched to a gene: 7. CDR3 in amino acids: CASSSKGTGYYEQYF. DNA of the CDR3: TGCGCCAGCAGCTCGAAGGGGACAGGGTACTACGAGCAGTACTTC.

The CDR3 DNA sequence: TGTGCCAGCTCAAAGCCCCGGGACAATCAAGAGACCCAGTACTTC. It yields the protein CASSKPRDNQETQYF. The rearrangement links TRBV18 to TRBJ2-5, with a possible D match to TRBD1 (6 bases). V was trimmed by 5 bases and J by 2 bases, leaving 15 bases between them. The CDR3 sequence is 15 residues long. From germline, CDR1 is KGHSH and CDR2 LQKENI.

This chain joins TRBV9 and TRBJ2-7; 11 bases align to TRBD2. CDR3 length: 16 amino acids. Germline lookup yields CDR1 SGDLS and CDR2 YYNGEE. J gave up 5 bases and V 4 bases, and 11 bases lay outside the gene matches. The CDR3 DNA is TGTGCCAGCAGCCCCCGCCTTACTAGCGGGAGTAACGAGCAGTACTTC. This encodes CASSPRLTSGSNEQYF. The full variable domain, its missing parts supplied by reference TRBV9 and TRBJ2-7, is DSGVTQTPKHLITATGQRVTLRCSPRSGDLSVYWYQQSLDQGLQFLIQYYNGEERAKGNILERFSAQQFPDLHSELNLSSLELGDSALYFCASSPRLTSGSNEQYFGPGTRLTVT.

Only one count was recorded for this clone. This rearrangement joins TRBV9 to TRBJ1-2; 9 nucleotides align to TRBD1. J gave up 4 bases and V 4 bases, and 8 bases lay outside the gene matches. Germline CDR1 is SGDLS and CDR2 is YYNGEE. This CDR3 contains 15 residues. CDR3: CASSTKLDRGYGYTF. The DNA of the CDR3 is TGTGCCAGCAGCACAAAATTGGACAGGGGCTATGGCTACACCTTC.

V usage is TRBV9 and J usage is TRBJ1-2; the D gene is possibly TRBD1 (5 bases). Trimming took off 3 bases at V and 0 bases at J, with 12 bases between the two ends. CDR1 is SGDLS, CDR2 YYNGEE, per germline. This CDR3 is built from 15 residues. CDR3 DNA sequence: TGTGCCAGCAGCGCTCAGGGAGGGCCTAACTATGGCTACACCTTC. Protein sequence: CASSAQGGPNYGYTF. The entire variable domain, with the rest obtained from reference TRBV9 and TRBJ1-2, is as follows: DSGVTQTPKHLITATGQRVTLRCSPRSGDLSVYWYQQSLDQGLQFLIQYYNGEERAKGNILERFSAQQFPDLHSELNLSSLELGDSALYFCASSAQGGPNYGYTFGSGTRLTVV.

The chain carries TRBV2 and TRBJ2-5; 7 bases are a match to TRBD1. Germline V gene data show CDR1 as SNHLY and CDR2 as FYNNEI. This CDR3 contains 14 residues. J was trimmed by 2 bases and V by 7 bases; bases with no gene match: 7. The CDR3 loop is CASKNRGVQETQYF. CDR3 DNA sequence: TGTGCCAGCAAAAACAGGGGTGTACAAGAGACCCAGTACTTC.

CDR3: CAISVAGRHLETQYF. The CDR3 nucleotides read TGTGCCATCAGTGTAGCGGGACGGCACTTAGAGACCCAGTACTTC. J is TRBJ2-5 and V is TRBV10-3; TRBD2 matches at 8 bases. The junction had 8 bases not matched to a gene; V was cut back by 4 bases and J by 4 bases. The CDR3 spans 15 residues. In germline, CDR1 is ENHRY, CDR2 SYGVKD.

The V and J genes are TRBV4-3 and TRBJ2-3; 7 bases are a match to TRBD2. Germline assignment: CDR1 LGHNA and CDR2 YSLEER. CDR3 length: 18 amino acids. V shed 4 bases, J shed 0 bases, and the junction held 13 bases outside the gene matches. CDR3 in amino acids: CASSRLIRLAESTDTQYF. The CDR3 DNA sequence: TGCGCCAGCAGCCGCCTGATTCGCCTAGCGGAAAGCACAGATACGCAGTATTTT.

This chain joins TRBV5-4 and TRBJ2-7; 7 bases agree with TRBD1. This CDR3 spans 14 amino acids. Germline-derived CDR1 and CDR2 are SGHNT and YYREEE (reference sequence). V was pared by 6 bases and J by 3 bases, with 9 bases of the junction left unmatched. The CDR3 nucleotides read TGTGCCAGCACGCGAGCAGGGGGTGACTACGAGCAGTACTTC. Protein sequence: CASTRAGGDYEQYF.

The chain uses TRBV5-4 and TRBJ2-5; 10 bases are shared with TRBD2. CDR1 is SGHNT, CDR2 YYREEE, per germline (reference sequence). With 4 bases clipped from V and 3 bases from J, the junction kept 6 bases outside the gene matches. The CDR3 covers 15 residues. CDR3 sequence (DNA): TGTGCCAGCAGCCGCCGGCTAGCGGGGGAAGAGACCCAGTACTTC. It translates to CASSRRLAGEETQYF.

The chain recombines TRBV7-3 with TRBJ2-1; the D gene is possibly TRBD1 (6 bases). The V end lost 4 bases, the J end lost 9 bases, and 16 bases lay between the germline ends. The germline V gene encodes CDR1 SGHTA and CDR2 FQGTGA. There are 14 residues in the CDR3. The CDR3 DNA reads as TGTGCCAGCAGCTACACAGGGTACGGAGGTGAGCAGTTCTTC. Translated, it gives CASSYTGYGGEQFF.

This clone was observed a single time. The chain combines TRBV29-1 with TRBJ1-2, with TRBD1 matching 9 bases. The length of the CDR3 is 12 residues. With 5 bases clipped from V and 7 bases from J, the junction kept 5 bases outside the gene matches. Per germline, CDR1 SQVTM and CDR2 ANQGSEA. CDR3 sequence: CSVLGQGGGYTF. The DNA for the CDR3 is TGCAGCGTTCTGGGACAGGGAGGTGGCTACACCTTC.

The rearrangement uses TRBV7-3 and TRBJ2-3, with a weak D call TRBD2 (6 bases). Germline V gene lookup returns CDR1 SGHTA and CDR2 FQGTGA. The CDR3 has 15 amino acids. The V end lost 3 bases, the J end lost 5 bases, and 15 bases lay between the germline ends. The CDR3 DNA reads as TGTGCCAGCAGCTTGGGGGTCAGCGGGCTAGATACGCAGTATTTT. It codes for CASSLGVSGLDTQYF.

The J gene is TRBJ2-5, the V gene TRBV5-8, with 9 bases matching TRBD2. The V gene end was trimmed by 4 bases and the J gene end by 2 bases; junction bases not matched to a gene: 12. CDR1 SGHTS and CDR2 YDEGEE come from the germline V gene. The length of the CDR3 is 17 residues. CDR3 region: CASSDRGTSRGQETQYF. As DNA, the CDR3 is TGTGCCAGCAGCGACCGAGGGACTAGCAGGGGACAAGAGACCCAGTACTTC.

The chain links TRBV5-1 to TRBJ1-1, with 8 nucleotides matching TRBD1. This CDR3 comprises 14 residues. The V and J ends lost 2 bases and 6 bases, in that order; junction bases with no gene match: 6. The V gene's germline CDR1 is SGHRS and CDR2 YFSETQ. Here the CDR3 DNA reads TGCGCCAGCAGCTTCGAACAGGGGGTACCTGAAGCTTTCTTT. This codes for CASSFEQGVPEAFF. Supplemented by reference TRBV5-1 and TRBJ1-1, the full variable domain reads KAGVTQTPRYLIKTRGQQVTLSCSPISGHRSVSWYQQTPGQGLQFLFEYFSETQRNKGNFPGRFSGRQFSNSRSEMNVSTLELGDSALYLCASSFEQGVPEAFFGQGTRLTVV.

In this sample, this clone turned up a few times. V gene TRBV7-2 combines with J gene TRBJ2-7; 9 bases agree with TRBD1. This CDR3 has 14 residues. The trim removed 5 bases at V and 4 bases at J, leaving 6 bases unmatched. The V gene's germline CDR1 is SGHTA and CDR2 FQGNSA. CDR3 amino acids: CASSAGTGQYEQYF. For the CDR3, the DNA is TGTGCCAGCAGCGCCGGGACAGGGCAGTACGAGCAGTACTTC.

The chain couples TRBV10-3 to TRBJ2-2; unclear D gene. The ends were cut back, 7 bases at V and 0 bases at J, with 12 bases in the middle. The CDR3 sequence is 15 residues long. Germline assignment: CDR1 ENHRY and CDR2 SYGVKD. CDR3 protein: CAINLREANTGELFF. CDR3 in DNA: TGTGCCATCAACCTCCGAGAGGCGAACACCGGGGAGCTGTTTTTT.

The J gene is TRBJ2-3, the V gene TRBV7-2, with 16 nucleotides matching TRBD2. CDR3 length equals 16 residues. The J segment lost 10 bases and the V segment lost 6 bases, leaving 10 bases of the junction unmatched. The germline V gene encodes CDR1 SGHTA and CDR2 FQGNSA. The CDR3 is CASSVTGTSGRAAQYF. CDR3 in DNA: TGTGCCAGCAGTGTAACCGGGACTAGCGGGAGGGCCGCGCAGTATTTT.

This chain connects TRBV2 to TRBJ2-5; 8 positions agree with TRBD1. The CDR3 runs to 13 residues. V was clipped by 10 bases and J by 5 bases; unmatched bases: 9. In germline, CDR1 is SNHLY, CDR2 FYNNEI. Written as DNA, the CDR3 is TGTGCCACCTCAGGGGGCACCGGGGAGACCCAGTACTTC. Translated: CATSGGTGETQYF. Looking up the rest from reference TRBV2 and TRBJ2-5 gives the full variable domain: EPEVTQTPSHQVTQMGQEVILRCVPISNHLYFYWYRQILGQKVEFLVSFYNNEISEKSEIFDDQFSVERPDGSNFTLKIRSTKLEDSAMYFCATSGGTGETQYFGPGTRLLVL.

The gene calls are TRBV4-2 and TRBJ1-3; 8 nucleotides line up with TRBD1. Losses at the gene ends were 1 base for V and 4 bases for J; bases not matched to a gene: 9. Germline assignment: CDR1 LGHNA and CDR2 YNFKEQ. CDR3 size: 17 residues. This CDR3 reads CASSQAYGQGGGNTIYF. In DNA form, the CDR3 reads TGTGCCAGCAGCCAAGCCTACGGACAGGGAGGGGGAAACACCATATATTTT.

This sequence joins TRBV2 and TRBJ2-7; 7 nucleotides align to TRBD1. Unmatched junction bases numbered 1, after V lost 2 bases and J lost 0 bases. The CDR3 totals 14 residues. Looked up from germline, CDR1 is SNHLY and CDR2 is FYNNEI. The CDR3 DNA is TGTGCCAGCAGTGAAAGGGACAGCTCCTACGAGCAGTACTTC. Translating it yields CASSERDSSYEQYF.

The genes are TRBV19 and TRBJ1-5; tentatively, D is TRBD1 (5 bases). Germline V gene data show CDR1 as LNHDA and CDR2 as SQIVND (reference sequence). The CDR3 has 15 amino acids. V was clipped by 3 bases and J by 0 bases, with 9 bases between them. The CDR3 spells CASSIRENSNQPQHF. The CDR3, as DNA: TGTGCCAGTAGTATCAGGGAAAATAGCAATCAGCCCCAGCATTTT.